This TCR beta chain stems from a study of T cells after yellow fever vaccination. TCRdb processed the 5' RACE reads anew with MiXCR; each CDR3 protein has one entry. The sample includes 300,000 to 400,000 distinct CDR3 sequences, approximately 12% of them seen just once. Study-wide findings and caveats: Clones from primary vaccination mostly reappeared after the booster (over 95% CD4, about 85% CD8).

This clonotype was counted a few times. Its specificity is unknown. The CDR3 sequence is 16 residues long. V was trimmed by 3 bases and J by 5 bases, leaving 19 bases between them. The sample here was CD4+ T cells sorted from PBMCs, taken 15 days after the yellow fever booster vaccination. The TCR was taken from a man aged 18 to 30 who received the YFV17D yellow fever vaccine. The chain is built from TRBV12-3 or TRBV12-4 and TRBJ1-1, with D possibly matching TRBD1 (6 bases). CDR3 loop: CASSFRQGPGGTEAFF. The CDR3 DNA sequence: TGTGCCAGCAGTTTTAGGCAGGGGCCGGGTGGAACTGAAGCTTTCTTT.